This TCR beta chain was recorded in a study of early T cells in non-severe SARS-CoV-2 infection. Study context: Chains stayed unpaired after sequencing of bulk RNA from unsorted whole blood. General study points: Comparison of clonotypes with VDJdb favored anti-spike CD8 responses while missing private and CD4 specificities.

V dropped 3 bases and J dropped 6 bases, with 13 bases sitting between them. Germline values: CDR1 DFQATT, CDR2 SNEGSKA (reference sequence). This CDR3 is 13 amino acids long. The library protocol tagged individual cDNA molecules with unique molecular identifiers. A single record per CDR3 protein comes from TCRdb applying MiXCR to the 5' RACE reads. The table includes roughly 67,000 distinct CDR3 sequences, 11% detected once. This clonotype has at least ten counts. Its antigen is not known. The chain employs TRBV20-1 and TRBJ2-3; D is unclear. The sample consisted of whole blood. This sequence was found in an adult who was a healthcare worker with PCR-confirmed SARS-CoV-2 infection or an uninfected control (not recorded which). The CDR3 DNA reads as TGCAGTGCTAGCGAGGTTTTGGAGGATACGCAGTATTTT. It encodes CSASEVLEDTQYF.